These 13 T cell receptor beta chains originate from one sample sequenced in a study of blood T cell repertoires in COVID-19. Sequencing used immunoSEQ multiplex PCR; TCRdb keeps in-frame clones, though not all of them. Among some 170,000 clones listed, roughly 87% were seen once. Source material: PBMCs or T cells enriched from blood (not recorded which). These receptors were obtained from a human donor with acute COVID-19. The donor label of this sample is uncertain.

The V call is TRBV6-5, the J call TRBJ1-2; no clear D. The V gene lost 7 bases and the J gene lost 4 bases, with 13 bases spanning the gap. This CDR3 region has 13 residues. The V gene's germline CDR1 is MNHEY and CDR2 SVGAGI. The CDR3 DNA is TGTGCCAGCAAGTTAACTCAACTCTATGGCTACACCTTC. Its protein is CASKLTQLYGYTF.

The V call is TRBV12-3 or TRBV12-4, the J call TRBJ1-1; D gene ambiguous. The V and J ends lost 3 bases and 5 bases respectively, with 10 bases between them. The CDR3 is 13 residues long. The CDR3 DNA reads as TGTGCCAGCAGTTTTTTTAGGGAGACTGAAGCTTTCTTT. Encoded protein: CASSFFRETEAFF.

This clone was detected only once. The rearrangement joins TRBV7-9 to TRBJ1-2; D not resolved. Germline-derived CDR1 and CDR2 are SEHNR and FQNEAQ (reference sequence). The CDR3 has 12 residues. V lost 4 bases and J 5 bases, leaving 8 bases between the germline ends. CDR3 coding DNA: TGTGCCAGCAGCTCGACGGAGTATGGCTACACCTTC. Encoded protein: CASSSTEYGYTF.

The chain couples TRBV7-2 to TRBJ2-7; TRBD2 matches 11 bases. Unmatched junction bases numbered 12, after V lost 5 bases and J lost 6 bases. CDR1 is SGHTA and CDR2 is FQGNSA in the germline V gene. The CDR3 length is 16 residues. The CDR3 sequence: CASSPSAGTSGIEQYF. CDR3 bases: TGTGCCAGCAGCCCAAGTGCCGGGACTAGCGGTATCGAGCAGTACTTC.

In DNA, the CDR3 is TGTGCCAGTAGAGGACACGTTCAGAACACTGAAGCTTTCTTT. Residues: CASRGHVQNTEAFF. The chain uses TRBV19 and TRBJ1-1; weak D call: TRBD1 (5 bases). Trimming took 6 bases from V and 1 from J, leaving 12 bases between them. Germline V gene lookup returns CDR1 LNHDA and CDR2 SQIVND (reference sequence). CDR3 length: 14 residues.

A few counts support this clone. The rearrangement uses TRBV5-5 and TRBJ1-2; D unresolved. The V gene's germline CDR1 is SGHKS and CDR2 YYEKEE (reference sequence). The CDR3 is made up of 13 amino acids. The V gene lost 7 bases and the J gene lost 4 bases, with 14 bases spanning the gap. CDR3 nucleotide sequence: TGTGCCAGCGGGGAAGAGGGCTTCTATGGCTACACCTTC. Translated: CASGEEGFYGYTF.

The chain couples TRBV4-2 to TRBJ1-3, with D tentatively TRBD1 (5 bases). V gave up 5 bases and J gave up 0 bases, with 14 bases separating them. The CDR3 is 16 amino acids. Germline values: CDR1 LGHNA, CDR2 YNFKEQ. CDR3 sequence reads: CASSERQLRSGNTIYF. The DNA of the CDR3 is TGTGCCAGCAGCGAGAGACAGTTACGCTCTGGAAACACCATATATTTT.

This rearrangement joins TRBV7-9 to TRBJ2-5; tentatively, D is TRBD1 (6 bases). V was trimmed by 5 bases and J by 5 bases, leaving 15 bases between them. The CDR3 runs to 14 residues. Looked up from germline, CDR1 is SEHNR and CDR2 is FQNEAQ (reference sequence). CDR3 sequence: CASSRHRVGETQYF. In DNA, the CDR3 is TGTGCCAGCAGCCGCCACAGGGTCGGCGAGACCCAGTACTTC.

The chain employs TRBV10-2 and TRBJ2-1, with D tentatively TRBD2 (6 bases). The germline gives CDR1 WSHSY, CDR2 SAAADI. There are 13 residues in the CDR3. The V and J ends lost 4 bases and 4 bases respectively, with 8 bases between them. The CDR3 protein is CASSVGGYNEQFF. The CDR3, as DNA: TGCGCCAGCAGTGTCGGGGGTTACAATGAGCAGTTCTTC.

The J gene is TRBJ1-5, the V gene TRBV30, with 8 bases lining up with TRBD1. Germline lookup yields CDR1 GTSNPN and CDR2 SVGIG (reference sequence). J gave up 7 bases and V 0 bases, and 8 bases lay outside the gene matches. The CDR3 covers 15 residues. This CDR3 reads CAWSVGQGAYQPQHF. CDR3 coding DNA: TGTGCCTGGAGTGTAGGGCAGGGGGCATACCAGCCCCAGCATTTT. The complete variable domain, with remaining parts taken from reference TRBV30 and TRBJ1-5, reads SQTIHQWPATLVQPVGSPLSLECTVEGTSNPNLYWYRQAAGRGLQLLFYSVGIGQISSEVPQNLSASRPQDRQFILSSKKLLLSDSGFYLCAWSVGQGAYQPQHFGDGTRLSIL.

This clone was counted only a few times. The CDR3 bases are TGTGCCAGCAGTGTAGACAGGGTATCCTACAATGAGCAGTTCTTC. This sequence encodes CASSVDRVSYNEQFF. This chain connects TRBV2 to TRBJ2-1; 7 positions match TRBD1. Germline CDR1 reads SNHLY; CDR2 reads FYNNEI. This CDR3 has 15 residues. J was trimmed by 1 base and V by 4 bases; bases with no gene match: 4.

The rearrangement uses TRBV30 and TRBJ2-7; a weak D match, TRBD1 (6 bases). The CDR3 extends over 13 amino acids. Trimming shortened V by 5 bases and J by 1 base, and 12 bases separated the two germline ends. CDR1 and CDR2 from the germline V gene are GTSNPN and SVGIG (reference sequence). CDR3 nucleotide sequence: TGTGCCTGGGGCAGGGGTTTATCCTACGAGCAGTACTTC. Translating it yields CAWGRGLSYEQYF.

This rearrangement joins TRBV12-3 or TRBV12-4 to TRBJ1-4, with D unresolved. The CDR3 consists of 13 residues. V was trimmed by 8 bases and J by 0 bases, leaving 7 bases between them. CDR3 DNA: TGTGCCAGCGGAGTAACAACTAATGAAAAACTGTTTTTT. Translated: CASGVTTNEKLFF.